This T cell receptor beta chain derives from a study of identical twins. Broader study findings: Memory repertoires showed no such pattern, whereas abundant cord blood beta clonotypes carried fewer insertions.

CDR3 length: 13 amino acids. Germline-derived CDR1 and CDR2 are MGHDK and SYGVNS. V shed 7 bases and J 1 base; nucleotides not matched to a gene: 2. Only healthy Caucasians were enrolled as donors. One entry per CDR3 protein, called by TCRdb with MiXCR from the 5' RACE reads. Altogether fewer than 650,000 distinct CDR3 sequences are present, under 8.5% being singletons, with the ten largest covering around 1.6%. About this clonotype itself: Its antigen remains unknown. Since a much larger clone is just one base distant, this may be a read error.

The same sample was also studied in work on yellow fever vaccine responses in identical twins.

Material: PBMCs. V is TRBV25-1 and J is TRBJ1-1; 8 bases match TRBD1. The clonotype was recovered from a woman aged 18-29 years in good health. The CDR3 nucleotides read TGTGCCAGCAAAGGACAGGGGAACACTGAAGCTTTCTTT. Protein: CASKGQGNTEAFF.